The 14 T cell receptor beta chains listed next were all sequenced from one sample in a study of CD4 and CD8 cells across lung adenocarcinoma regions (dated by TCRdb to between 2017 and 2018). Preparation of the library involved PCR. TCRdb lists the instrument as HiSeq X Ten. The public reads were reprocessed in TCRdb via fastp at Q25 and MiXCR, keeping in-frame beta chains. Duplicate CDR3 protein sequences are folded into a single record with the most common DNA and genes. The sample includes 9,500 to 11,000 distinct CDR3 sequences, with 50% to 65% observed a single time. The leading ten clones occupy about 20% of the sample. Sequenced: CD4+ T cells from the center of a lung tumor. The sample's cell subset or site label, decoded: tumor center region. These receptors all come from a male donor with lung adenocarcinoma. The CD4 and CD8 labels of this study may be unreliable.

The chain joins TRBV10-3 to TRBJ2-1; D is possibly TRBD2 (5 bases). The J call may not be correct, given that the DNA end is closer to TRBJ2-7. The CDR3 runs 14 residues. Germline-derived CDR1 and CDR2 are ENHRY and SYGVKD. This CDR3 reads CAIREAEEIYEQYF. The DNA for the CDR3 is TGTGCCATCCGGGAAGCGGAAGAGATCTACGAGCAGTACTTC.

The chain combines TRBV10-1 with TRBJ2-5; D unresolved. The CDR3 is made up of 14 amino acids. In germline, CDR1 is WNHNN, CDR2 SYGVQD (reference sequence). V lost 0 bases and J lost 2, with 7 bases in between. CDR3 region: CASSESGRQETQYF. CDR3 nucleotides: TGCGCCAGCAGTGAGTCAGGTCGACAAGAGACCCAGTACTTC.

Details on this clonotype: Just one base apart from a much larger clone, this may be a read error. The chain has TRBV6-5 and TRBJ2-1; D unclear. The V end lost 4 bases, the J end lost 10 bases, and 14 bases lay between the germline ends. CDR1 is MNHEY and CDR2 is SVGAGI in the germline V gene. The CDR3 runs 13 residues. The CDR3 loop reads CASSLAGTYEQFF. The CDR3 DNA reads as TGTGCCAGCAGTTTGGCCGGTACCTACGAGCAGTTCTTC.

The rearrangement joins TRBV6-1 to TRBJ2-1; 9 nucleotides agree with TRBD2. The ends lost 2 bases at V and 10 bases at J; junction bases unmatched: 6. CDR3 length: 14 residues. Germline CDR1 MNHNS, CDR2 SASEGT. Here the CDR3 reads CASSELSGRREQFF. The CDR3 DNA sequence: TGTGCCAGCAGTGAACTTAGCGGGAGACGGGAGCAGTTCTTC.

This clonotype was detected ten times or more. This chain connects TRBV7-2 to TRBJ2-5; 9 positions agree with TRBD2. CDR1 and CDR2 (germline): SGHTA, FQGNSA. V shed 5 bases and J 11 bases; nucleotides not matched to a gene: 15. This CDR3 contains 15 residues. CDR3 sequence reads: CASSPRVAGGREQYF. CDR3 in DNA: TGTGCCAGCAGCCCCCGGGTGGCGGGGGGGAGGGAGCAGTACTTC.

The sample holds a few counts of this clonotype. This chain uses TRBV7-2 with TRBJ2-5; no firm D call. V lost 0 bases, J lost 8 bases, and 13 bases lay in between. The germline V gene encodes CDR1 SGHTA and CDR2 FQGNSA. CDR3 length: 14 residues. This chain's CDR3 is CASSLAAGLNTQYF. In DNA, the CDR3 is TGTGCCAGCAGCTTAGCCGCCGGCCTAAACACCCAGTACTTC.

On this clonotype itself: A junction end diverges from the germline sequence, so it may reflect a read error. V gene TRBV6-1 combines with J gene TRBJ2-5; no clear D gene. Germline CDR1 and CDR2: MNHNS and SASEGT. This CDR3 is 13 amino acids long. The CDR3 protein is CASSDSGQEIQYF. CDR3 in DNA: TGTGCCAGCAGTGACAGTGGTCAAGAGATCCAGTACTTC.

The chain couples TRBV6-1 to TRBJ2-5; no definite D call. The CDR3 sequence is 14 residues long. Trimming took off 2 bases at V and 1 base at J, with 8 bases between the two ends. Per germline, CDR1 MNHNS and CDR2 SASEGT. For the CDR3, the DNA is TGTGCCAGCAGTGAATCCCCCATCCAAGAGACCCAGTACTTC. Its translation is CASSESPIQETQYF.

V and J are TRBV6-1 and TRBJ2-1, with TRBD2 matching over 8 bases. With 2 bases clipped from V and 6 bases from J, the junction kept 6 bases outside the gene matches. The CDR3 contains 15 residues. Germline lookup yields CDR1 MNHNS and CDR2 SASEGT. The DNA of the CDR3 is TGTGCCAGCAGTGAACTGGCGGGAGGTGCCAATGAGCAGTTCTTC. It codes for CASSELAGGANEQFF.

The chain links TRBV6-1 to TRBJ2-5; weak D call: TRBD2 (7 bases). There are 15 residues in the CDR3. V lost 11 bases, J lost 11 bases, and 30 bases lay in between. Germline CDR1 and CDR2: MNHNS and SASEGT. CDR3 DNA: TGTGCCGCGGGGGAGGGGGGCCGGGACCAAGATACGCAGTACTTC. This codes for CAAGEGGRDQDTQYF.

This clonotype is labeled medium-sized (0.01 to 0.1%). The gene calls are TRBV6-5 and TRBJ2-5; 7 nucleotides match TRBD1. V lost 6 bases and J lost 1; bases outside the gene matches: 5. In germline, CDR1 is MNHEY, CDR2 SVGAGI. The CDR3 runs to 14 residues. CDR3 region: CASSLRDSQETQYF. For the CDR3, the DNA is TGTGCCAGCAGCCTACGGGACAGCCAAGAGACCCAGTACTTC.

The J gene is TRBJ2-1, the V gene TRBV6-5; tentatively, D is TRBD2 (5 bases). V lost 4 bases, J lost 0 bases, and 13 bases lay in between. The CDR3 extends over 16 amino acids. Germline assignment: CDR1 MNHEY and CDR2 SVGAGI. CDR3: CASSSPGLLSYNEQFF. The CDR3 DNA sequence: TGTGCCAGCAGTTCCCCTGGACTCCTCTCCTACAATGAGCAGTTCTTC.

This chain uses TRBV6-1 with TRBJ2-1; TRBD2 aligns across 10 bases. Germline V gene sequence: CDR1 MNHNS, CDR2 SASEGT. This CDR3 spans 15 amino acids. The junction had 3 bases not matched to a gene; V was cut back by 4 bases and J by 3 bases. The CDR3 coding sequence is TGTGCCAGCAGTGCTACTAGCGGGGACTACAATGAGCAGTTCTTC. Its protein product is CASSATSGDYNEQFF.

The rearrangement links TRBV7-6 to TRBJ2-5, with D unresolved. The V gene's germline CDR1 is SGHVS and CDR2 FNYEAQ. The CDR3 is 12 residues long. Deletions cut 5 bases from V and 4 bases from J, with 8 bases between. This CDR3 is CASSPIRETQYF. The CDR3 coding sequence is TGTGCCAGCAGCCCTATCCGAGAGACCCAGTACTTC.